This T cell receptor (beta chain) is from a study of blood T cell repertoires in COVID-19. In the original workflow: Counts of nucleated cells, estimated from reference gene primer amplification, were obtained. Using immunoSEQ multiplex PCR, the repertoire was profiled, and TCRdb retains in-frame clones only, with some absent. V and J calls and clone size follow that table, whereas D and trimming were derived from the DNA. The repertoire holds approximately 290,000 clones, with approximately 92% as singletons. The sequence came from a woman aged 25 to 39 who had recovered from COVID-19. The sample comprised PBMCs or T cells enriched from blood (not recorded which).

In nucleotides, the CDR3 is TGTGCCAGCAGTTACGGTCCAGGTCCAGGATATTTT. Protein sequence: CASSYGPGPGYF. The chain employs TRBV6-2 or TRBV6-3 and TRBJ2-3; D unresolved. CDR1 MNHEY and CDR2 SVGEGT come from the germline V gene. This CDR3 spans 12 amino acids. V shed 2 bases and J shed 15 bases, with 15 bases lying between them.